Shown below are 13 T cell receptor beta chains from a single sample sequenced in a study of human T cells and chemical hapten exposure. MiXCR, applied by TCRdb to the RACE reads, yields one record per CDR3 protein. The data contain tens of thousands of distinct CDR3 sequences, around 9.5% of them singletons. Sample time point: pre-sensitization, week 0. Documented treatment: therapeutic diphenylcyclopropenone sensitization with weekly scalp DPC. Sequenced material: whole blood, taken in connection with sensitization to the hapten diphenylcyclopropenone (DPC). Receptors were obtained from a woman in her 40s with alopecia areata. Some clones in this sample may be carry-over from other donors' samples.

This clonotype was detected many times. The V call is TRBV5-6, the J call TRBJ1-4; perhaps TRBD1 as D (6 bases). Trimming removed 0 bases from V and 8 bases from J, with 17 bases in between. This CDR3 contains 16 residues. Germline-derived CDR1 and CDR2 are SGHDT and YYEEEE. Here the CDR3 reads CASSLAGGAAFEKLFF. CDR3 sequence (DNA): TGTGCCAGCAGCTTGGCCGGGGGCGCGGCATTCGAAAAACTGTTTTTT.

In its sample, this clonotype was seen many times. CDR3 residues: CATAGANQPQHF. In DNA, the CDR3 is TGTGCCACCGCGGGGGCCAATCAGCCCCAGCATTTT. V and J are TRBV24-1 and TRBJ1-5, with a weak D call TRBD1 (6 bases). The V end was cut by 9 bases, the J end by 3 bases, with 8 bases between. The CDR3 spans 12 residues. Germline loops: CDR1 KGHDR, CDR2 SFDVKD.

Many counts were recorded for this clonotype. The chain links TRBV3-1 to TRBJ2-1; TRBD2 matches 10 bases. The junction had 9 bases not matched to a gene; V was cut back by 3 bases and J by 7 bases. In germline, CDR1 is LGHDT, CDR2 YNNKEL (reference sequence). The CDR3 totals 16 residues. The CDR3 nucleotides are TGTGCCAGCAGCCACACCAGCGGGGGGGCGTTTAATGAGCAGTTCTTC. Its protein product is CASSHTSGGAFNEQFF.

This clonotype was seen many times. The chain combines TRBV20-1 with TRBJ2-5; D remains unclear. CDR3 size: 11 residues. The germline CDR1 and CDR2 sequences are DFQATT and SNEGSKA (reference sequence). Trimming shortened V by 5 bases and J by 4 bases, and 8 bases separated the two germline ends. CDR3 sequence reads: CSAQIRETQYF. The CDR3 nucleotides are TGCAGTGCTCAAATTAGAGAGACCCAGTACTTC.

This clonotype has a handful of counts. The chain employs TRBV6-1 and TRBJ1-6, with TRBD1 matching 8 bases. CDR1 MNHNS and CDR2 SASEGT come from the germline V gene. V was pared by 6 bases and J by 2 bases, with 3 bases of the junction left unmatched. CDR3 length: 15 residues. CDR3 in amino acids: CASRDRAAYNSPLHF. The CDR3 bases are TGTGCCAGCAGGGACAGGGCAGCCTATAATTCACCCCTCCACTTT.

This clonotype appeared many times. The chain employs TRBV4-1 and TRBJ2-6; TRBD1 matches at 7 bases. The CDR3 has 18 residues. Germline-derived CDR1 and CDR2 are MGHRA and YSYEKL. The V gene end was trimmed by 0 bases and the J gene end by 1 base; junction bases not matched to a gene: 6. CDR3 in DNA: TGCGCCAGCAGCCAAGATCGGATGACAGGGTCTGGGGCCAACGTCCTGACTTTC. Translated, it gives CASSQDRMTGSGANVLTF.

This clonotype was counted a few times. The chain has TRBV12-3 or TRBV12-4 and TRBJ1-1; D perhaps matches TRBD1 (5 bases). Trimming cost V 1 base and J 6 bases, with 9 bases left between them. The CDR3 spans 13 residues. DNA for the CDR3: TGTGCCAGCAGTTTAGGGGGGTACGCTGAAGCTTTCTTT. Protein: CASSLGGYAEAFF.

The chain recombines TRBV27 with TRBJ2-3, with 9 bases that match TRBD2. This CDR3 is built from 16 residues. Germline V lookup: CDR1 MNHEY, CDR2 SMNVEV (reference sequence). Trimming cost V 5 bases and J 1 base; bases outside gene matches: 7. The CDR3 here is CASSPRRTSGTDTQYF. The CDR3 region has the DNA TGTGCCAGCAGTCCCCGGAGGACTAGCGGCACAGATACGCAGTATTTT.

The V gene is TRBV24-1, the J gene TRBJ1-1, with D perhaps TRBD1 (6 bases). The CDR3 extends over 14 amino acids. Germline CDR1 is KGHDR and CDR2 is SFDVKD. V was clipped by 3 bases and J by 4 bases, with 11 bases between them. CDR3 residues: CATSDTGTITEAFF. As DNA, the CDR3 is TGTGCCACCAGTGATACCGGGACAATCACTGAAGCTTTCTTT.

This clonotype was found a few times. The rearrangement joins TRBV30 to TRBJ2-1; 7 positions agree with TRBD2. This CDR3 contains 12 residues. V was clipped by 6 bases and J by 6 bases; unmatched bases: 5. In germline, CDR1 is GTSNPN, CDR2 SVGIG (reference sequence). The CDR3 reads CACASGGNEQFF. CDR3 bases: TGTGCCTGCGCCTCGGGGGGCAATGAGCAGTTCTTC.

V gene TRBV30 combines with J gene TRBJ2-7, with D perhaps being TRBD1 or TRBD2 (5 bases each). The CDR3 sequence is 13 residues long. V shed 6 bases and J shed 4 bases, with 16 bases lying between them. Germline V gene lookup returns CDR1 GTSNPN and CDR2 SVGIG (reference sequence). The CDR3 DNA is TGTGCCTGTACGGGACCGCTAGCTTACGAGCAGTACTTC. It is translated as CACTGPLAYEQYF.

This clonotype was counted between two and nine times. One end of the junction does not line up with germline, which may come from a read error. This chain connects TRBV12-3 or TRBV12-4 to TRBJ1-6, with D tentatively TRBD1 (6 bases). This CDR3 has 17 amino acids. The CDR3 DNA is TGTGTCAGCAGTTTTAGCGGGACAAGATCCTATAATTCACCCCTCCACTTT. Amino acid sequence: CVSSFSGTRSYNSPLHF.

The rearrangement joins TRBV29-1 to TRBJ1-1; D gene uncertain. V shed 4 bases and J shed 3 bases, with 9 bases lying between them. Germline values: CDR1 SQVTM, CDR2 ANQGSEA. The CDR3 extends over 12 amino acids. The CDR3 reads CSVGAEHTEAFF. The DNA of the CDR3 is TGCAGCGTTGGGGCTGAACACACTGAAGCTTTCTTT.